Shown below are 30 T cell receptor beta chains from a single sample sequenced in a study of response to subunit inactivated influenza vaccine. TCRdb called the RT-PCR reads again in MiXCR, with one record for every CDR3 protein. The sample contains about 830,000 distinct CDR3 sequences, roughly 20% of which appear only once. The sequenced sample was PBMCs from blood, obtained around 5 days after vaccination. These receptors were taken from a man over 45 who received an inactivated influenza vaccine.

This clonotype was detected only a few times. The chain links TRBV13 to TRBJ2-3; D is ambiguous. The CDR3 covers 15 residues. CDR1 is PRHDT, CDR2 FYEKMQ, per germline (reference sequence). The V end lost 2 bases, the J end lost 3 bases, and 12 bases lay between the germline ends. CDR3 loop: CASSLYAIGTDTQYF. DNA for the CDR3: TGTGCCAGCAGCTTATATGCTATTGGGACAGATACGCAGTATTTT.

This clonotype has more than one count but fewer than ten. This chain links TRBV3-1 with TRBJ1-1; D perhaps matches TRBD1 (6 bases). V was shortened by 5 bases and J by 1 base, with 11 bases between the two germline ends. Germline values: CDR1 LGHDT, CDR2 YNNKEL (reference sequence). The CDR3 length is 14 residues. The CDR3 protein is CASSGLQGNTEAFF. CDR3 DNA: TGTGCCAGCAGCGGATTACAGGGGAACACTGAAGCTTTCTTT.

This clonotype was observed a few times. The CDR3 sequence: CSARRSGGKAGELFF. CDR3 DNA sequence: TGCAGTGCTAGAAGAAGCGGGGGGAAGGCGGGGGAGCTGTTTTTT. The chain combines TRBV20-1 with TRBJ2-2, with 9 nucleotides matching TRBD2. After removal of 2 bases from V and 8 bases from J, the junction contained 9 bases not matched to a gene. The CDR3 has 15 residues. Germline V gene sequence: CDR1 DFQATT, CDR2 SNEGSKA (reference sequence).

This clonotype showed up many times. The rearrangement links TRBV12-3 or TRBV12-4 to TRBJ2-5; D unclear. The CDR3 consists of 14 residues. The V and J ends lost 6 bases and 5 bases respectively, with 16 bases between them. The CDR3 DNA is TGTGCCAGCAGCCTCCTCGGTACCCTGGAGACCCAGTACTTC. This sequence encodes CASSLLGTLETQYF.

This chain joins TRBV11-3 and TRBJ2-7; D possibly corresponds to TRBD2 (6 bases). Germline-derived CDR1 and CDR2 are SGHNT and YENEEA. Trimming stripped 5 bases from V and 1 base from J, with 21 bases between. This CDR3 has 17 residues. As DNA, the CDR3 is TGTGCCAGCAGCAACCTCTGCGGGGTAACCCCATCCTACGAGCAGTACTTC. As protein: CASSNLCGVTPSYEQYF.

This clonotype was detected only a few times. The rearrangement joins TRBV6-2 or TRBV6-3 to TRBJ2-1; TRBD2 matches at 14 bases. Per the germline V gene, CDR1 is MNHEY and CDR2 is SVGEGT. J was trimmed by 9 bases and V by 8 bases; bases with no gene match: 24. CDR3 size: 20 residues. The CDR3 is CASFPGGVEGSGLAGVEQFF. For the CDR3, the DNA is TGTGCCAGCTTCCCCGGAGGCGTCGAGGGATCGGGACTAGCGGGAGTTGAGCAGTTCTTC.

V is TRBV4-3 and J is TRBJ2-7, with a tentative D call TRBD1 (5 bases). Trimming pared 0 bases from V and 7 bases from J, leaving 16 bases between. The germline gives CDR1 LGHNA, CDR2 YSLEER. CDR3 length: 15 amino acids. CDR3 in amino acids: CASSQEGRAMEEQYF. CDR3 coding DNA: TGCGCCAGCAGCCAAGAAGGCAGGGCAATGGAAGAGCAGTACTTC.

This chain uses TRBV18 with TRBJ2-1; 13 nucleotides agree with TRBD2. Germline CDR1 KGHSH, CDR2 LQKENI. With 3 bases clipped from V and 3 bases from J, the junction kept 2 bases outside the gene matches. The CDR3 is 16 residues long. The CDR3 protein is CASSPGLAGDYNEQFF. CDR3 sequence (DNA): TGTGCCAGCTCACCCGGACTAGCGGGAGACTACAATGAGCAGTTCTTC.

The chain uses TRBV4-2 and TRBJ2-7, with D perhaps TRBD1 or TRBD2 (5 bases each). V was shortened by 4 bases and J by 5 bases, with 12 bases between the two germline ends. The CDR3 length is 13 residues. Per germline, CDR1 LGHNA and CDR2 YNFKEQ. In DNA, the CDR3 is TGTGCCAGCAGCCCTGGGACGTTTAACGAGCAGTACTTC. Translated, it gives CASSPGTFNEQYF.

The V gene is TRBV7-2, the J gene TRBJ2-3, with D tentatively TRBD1 (5 bases). Between the trimmed V and J ends, which lost 5 bases and 4 bases, there was a span of 13 bases. The CDR3 sequence is 14 residues long. The germline V gene has CDR1 SGHTA and CDR2 FQGNSA. The CDR3 sequence: CASSLRTPSDTQYF. Written as DNA, the CDR3 is TGTGCCAGCAGCCTCAGGACACCGTCAGATACGCAGTATTTT.

This clonotype was observed at least ten times. J is TRBJ2-3 and V is TRBV5-1, with D unclear. Germline V CDR1 and CDR2: SGHRS, YFSETQ. The CDR3 sequence is 14 residues long. V was trimmed by 1 base and J by 2 bases, leaving 8 bases between them. The CDR3 is CASSLRTDTDTQYF. The CDR3 DNA sequence: TGCGCCAGCAGCTTGCGTACAGACACAGATACGCAGTATTTT.

This CDR3 reads CASSQIGQGGTEAFF. In DNA, the CDR3 is TGTGCCAGCAGCCAGATCGGACAGGGAGGCACTGAAGCTTTCTTT. The V gene is TRBV7-9, the J gene TRBJ1-1, with 8 bases aligning to TRBD1. Germline-derived CDR1 and CDR2 are SEHNR and FQNEAQ (reference sequence). The CDR3 sequence is 15 residues long. Germline trimming cut 5 bases from V and 4 bases from J; bases unmatched to any gene: 9. The variable domain in full, with the rest retrieved from reference TRBV7-9 and TRBJ1-1, is DTGVSQNPRHKITKRGQNVTFRCDPISEHNRLYWYRQTLGQGPEFLTYFQNEAQLEKSRLLSDRFSAERPKGSFSTLEIQRTEQGDSAMYLCASSQIGQGGTEAFFGQGTRLTVV.

The rearrangement links TRBV6-5 to TRBJ2-3; possibly TRBD1 for D (5 bases). The germline CDR1 and CDR2 sequences are MNHEY and SVGAGI. The CDR3 runs 14 residues. V was clipped by 5 bases and J by 0 bases, with 9 bases between them. The CDR3 bases are TGTGCCAGCAGTAACAGGATTAGCACAGATACGCAGTATTTT. As protein: CASSNRISTDTQYF.

This clonotype was observed a few times. This chain joins TRBV6-2 or TRBV6-3 and TRBJ2-7; 16 bases line up with TRBD2. J was trimmed by 2 bases and V by 4 bases; bases with no gene match: 11. This CDR3 has 19 amino acids. From germline, CDR1 is MNHEY and CDR2 SVGEGT. The CDR3 DNA reads TGTGCCAGCAGTTCCCCGGGACTAGCGGGGGGGACAGCTACCTACGAGCAGTACTTC. This encodes CASSSPGLAGGTATYEQYF.

This rearrangement joins TRBV7-9 to TRBJ1-6; D possibly corresponds to TRBD1 (5 bases). Per the germline V gene, CDR1 is SEHNR and CDR2 is FQNEAQ (reference sequence). The CDR3 has 15 residues. Trimming stripped 1 base from V and 5 bases from J, with 9 bases between. CDR3 sequence reads: CASSLDMGHNSPLHF. For the CDR3, the DNA is TGTGCCAGCAGCTTAGACATGGGGCATAATTCACCCCTCCACTTT.

This clonotype was observed a handful of times. This sequence joins TRBV6-1 and TRBJ2-2; 8 nucleotides align to TRBD2. Germline assignment: CDR1 MNHNS and CDR2 SASEGT. J was trimmed by 2 bases and V by 2 bases; bases with no gene match: 7. CDR3 length: 17 amino acids. CDR3 loop: CASSEPGGARNTGELFF. DNA of the CDR3: TGTGCCAGCAGTGAACCCGGGGGGGCCCGAAACACCGGGGAGCTGTTTTTT.

V usage is TRBV5-6 and J usage is TRBJ1-3, with D possibly being TRBD1 (5 bases). V lost 2 bases to trimming and J lost 4 bases, with 22 bases between them. CDR1 is SGHDT and CDR2 is YYEEEE in the germline V gene. The CDR3 has 18 residues. CDR3 nucleotides: TGTGCCAGCAGCTTTCGCCGGGGGTACAGCTCGGTCGGAAACACCATATATTTT. Translation: CASSFRRGYSSVGNTIYF.

DNA of the CDR3: TGCAGTGCTAGGGGGGGGGGACTGGAAGAGACCCAGTACTTC. Translation gives CSARGGGLEETQYF. The chain combines TRBV20-1 with TRBJ2-5; TRBD2 matches 7 bases. Germline assignment: CDR1 DFQATT and CDR2 SNEGSKA (reference sequence). The CDR3 covers 14 residues. V lost 3 bases to trimming and J lost 3 bases; unmatched junction nucleotides: 7.

This clonotype was seen only a few times. The rearrangement joins TRBV9 to TRBJ2-3; 13 bases agree with TRBD2. This CDR3 spans 17 amino acids. Germline CDR1 is SGDLS and CDR2 is YYNGEE. V dropped 3 bases and J dropped 1; count of bases not matched to a gene: 5. This CDR3 is CASSALLAGGRTDTQYF. The CDR3 DNA sequence: TGTGCCAGCAGCGCCTTACTAGCGGGGGGGCGCACAGATACGCAGTATTTT.

This clonotype has just a few counts. V and J are TRBV27 and TRBJ2-5; 8 bases match TRBD1. Germline V lookup: CDR1 MNHEY, CDR2 SMNVEV (reference sequence). The J segment lost 6 bases and the V segment lost 5 bases, leaving 14 bases of the junction unmatched. The CDR3 consists of 16 residues. The CDR3 region is CASSPRTGILLQTQYF. The CDR3 DNA is TGTGCCAGCAGTCCCCGGACAGGGATTCTCCTGCAGACCCAGTACTTC.

This clonotype was seen more than once but under ten times. The rearrangement links TRBV10-3 to TRBJ1-5, with D perhaps TRBD1 (5 bases). The germline CDR1 and CDR2 sequences are ENHRY and SYGVKD. The CDR3 extends over 14 amino acids. The ends were cut back, 2 bases at V and 4 bases at J, with 9 bases in the middle. In nucleotides, the CDR3 is TGTGCCATCAGTGAGGTGGCAGGGAATCAGCCCCAGCATTTT. Protein: CAISEVAGNQPQHF.

A few counts support this clonotype. The genes are TRBV25-1 and TRBJ2-7, with a tentative D call TRBD1 (6 bases). Trimming left V 6 bases short and J 5 bases short, with 14 bases between. CDR1 and CDR2 from the germline V gene are MGHDK and SYGVNS. This CDR3 comprises 13 residues. In DNA form, the CDR3 reads TGTGCCAGCAGACAGGGTTCTTGGGACGAGCAGTACTTC. Translation: CASRQGSWDEQYF.

The chain uses TRBV6-1 and TRBJ2-7, with D maybe TRBD2 (6 bases). CDR3 length equals 13 residues. The germline CDR1 and CDR2 sequences are MNHNS and SASEGT. V lost 10 bases and J lost 7, with 20 bases in between. Here the CDR3 reads CATLGWGEVEQYF. The CDR3 DNA sequence: TGTGCCACCCTAGGTTGGGGGGAGGTGGAGCAGTACTTC.

The genes are TRBV10-3 and TRBJ2-5; D is unresolved. The CDR3 runs to 14 residues. Trimming left V 0 bases short and J 2 bases short, with 7 bases between. The germline gives CDR1 ENHRY, CDR2 SYGVKD. Written as DNA, the CDR3 is TGTGCCATCAGTGAGTCACAACGACAAGAGACCCAGTACTTC. Its translation is CAISESQRQETQYF.

For this clonotype: The junction departs from the called germline gene at one end, perhaps through a read error. The genes are TRBV7-2 and TRBJ2-1; D assignment may be TRBD1 or TRBD2 (5 bases each). CDR3 length: 12 amino acids. CDR1 is SGHTA, CDR2 FQGNSA, per germline. CDR3 protein: CASSFRGHEQLF. Written as DNA, the CDR3 is TGTGCCAGCAGCTTCCGGGGCCATGAGCAGCTCTTC. The variable domain in full, completed from reference TRBV7-2 and TRBJ2-1, reads GAGVSQSPSNKVTEKGKDVELRCDPISGHTALYWYRQSLGQGLEFLIYFQGNSAPDKSGLPSDRFSAERTGGSVSTLTIQRTQQEDSAVYLCASSFRGHEQLFGPGTRLTVL.

This clonotype has only a few counts. This chain connects TRBV9 to TRBJ2-5, with TRBD2 matching 10 bases. V dropped 0 bases and J dropped 4; count of bases not matched to a gene: 3. This CDR3 has 15 amino acids. Germline CDR1 SGDLS, CDR2 YYNGEE. The CDR3 loop reads CASSVGLAGRETQYF. The CDR3 DNA reads TGTGCCAGCAGCGTAGGACTAGCGGGTAGAGAGACCCAGTACTTC.

This clonotype has more than one count but fewer than ten. In DNA, the CDR3 is TGTGCCAGCAGTCCGGGGACCATCTCCTACAATGAGCAGTTCTTC. It is translated as CASSPGTISYNEQFF. The gene calls are TRBV12-3 or TRBV12-4 and TRBJ2-1; D may match TRBD1 or TRBD2 (5 bases each). V lost 5 bases to trimming and J lost 0 bases, with 11 bases between them. The CDR3 is 15 amino acids.

This clonotype was counted ten times or more. The chain combines TRBV10-3 with TRBJ1-2; no clear D. Germline V gene sequence: CDR1 ENHRY, CDR2 SYGVKD. This CDR3 spans 12 amino acids. V was shortened by 2 bases and J by 9 bases, with 10 bases between the two germline ends. CDR3 coding DNA: TGTGCCATCAGTGAGCCTTTGGGAAGCTACACCTTC. It yields the protein CAISEPLGSYTF.

The CDR3 loop reads CSARDSGLAGSYNEQFF. The CDR3 DNA reads TGCAGTGCTAGAGATTCAGGACTAGCGGGGTCCTACAATGAGCAGTTCTTC. This chain joins TRBV20-1 and TRBJ2-1; 12 nucleotides agree with TRBD2. The J segment lost 1 base and the V segment lost 0 bases, leaving 4 bases of the junction unmatched. The CDR3 covers 17 residues. Germline V CDR1 and CDR2: DFQATT, SNEGSKA (reference sequence).

The chain carries TRBV6-1 and TRBJ1-6, with TRBD1 as a possible D gene (6 bases). Between the trimmed V and J ends, which lost 4 bases and 13 bases, there was a span of 17 bases. CDR1 and CDR2 (germline): MNHNS, SASEGT. There are 14 residues in the CDR3. In nucleotides, the CDR3 is TGTGCCAGCAGTGGCCGGGACACCCGGGCCCCCCTCCACTTT. Translated: CASSGRDTRAPLHF.